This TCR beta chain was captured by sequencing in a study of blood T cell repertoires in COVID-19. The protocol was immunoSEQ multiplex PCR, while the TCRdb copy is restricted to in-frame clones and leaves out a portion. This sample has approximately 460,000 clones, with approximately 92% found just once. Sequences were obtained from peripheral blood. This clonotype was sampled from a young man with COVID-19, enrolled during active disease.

CDR3 loop: CASSPPQGSGRSNEQYF. The CDR3 nucleotides are TGTGCCAGTAGTCCGCCCCAAGGCAGCGGGAGAAGTAACGAGCAGTACTTC. The chain carries TRBV19 and TRBJ2-7, with 8 bases that match TRBD2. This CDR3 is 17 amino acids long. Looked up from germline, CDR1 is LNHDA and CDR2 is SQIVND (reference sequence). The J segment lost 5 bases and the V segment lost 5 bases, leaving 17 bases of the junction unmatched.